The clone carrying this T cell receptor (beta chain) was counted ten times or more. The antigen remains undetermined. V was trimmed by 1 base and J by 4 bases, leaving 10 bases between them. CDR1 and CDR2 (germline): SGHVS, FNYEAQ. The CDR3 runs to 14 residues. This entry comes from a study of shared clonotypes between healthy human individuals. The table came from immunoSEQ multiplex PCR; TCRdb's copy has only in-frame clones and leaves some out. The data show 600,000 to 750,000 clones, with over 55% seen just once and more than 1.5% held by the top ten. General observations from the study: Generation of non-shared clonotypes was less probable than generation of clonotypes shared by all four donors.

This TCR was recovered from a woman in her twenties or thirties in good health. Sequenced sample: memory CD4+ T cells sorted from blood. As for subset: CD45RA-negative fraction. The chain is built from TRBV7-6 and TRBJ2-5; D possibly corresponds to TRBD2 (6 bases). The CDR3 bases are TGTGCCAGCAGCTTAGGACTAGGCGGAGAGACCCAGTACTTC. It codes for CASSLGLGGETQYF.